Shown below are 21 T cell receptor beta chains from a single sample sequenced in a study of T cells after yellow fever vaccination. Via MiXCR, TCRdb re-called the 5' RACE reads, giving one row per CDR3 protein. Here the sample spans about 220,000 distinct CDR3 sequences, 3.2% being singletons. The source was CD4+ T cells sorted from PBMCs, collected 10 days after the yellow fever booster vaccination. Receptors originate from a man aged 18 to 30 who received the YFV17D yellow fever vaccine.

The CDR3 here is CASSLTAGTGAYGYTF. The DNA for the CDR3 is TGTGCCAGCAGCTTAACCGCTGGGACAGGAGCATATGGCTACACCTTC. The chain uses TRBV7-3 and TRBJ1-2, with 8 nucleotides matching TRBD1. Germline assignment: CDR1 SGHTA and CDR2 FQGTGA. The CDR3 has 16 residues. With 0 bases clipped from V and 5 bases from J, the junction kept 8 bases outside the gene matches.

The rearrangement joins TRBV24-1 to TRBJ2-5; 7 bases line up with TRBD2. V dropped 5 bases and J dropped 8; count of bases not matched to a gene: 10. The CDR3 is 14 residues long. Germline loops: CDR1 KGHDR, CDR2 SFDVKD. The CDR3 DNA is TGTGCCACCAGTGGTAGCGGGCGGTCCGCCACCCAGTACTTC. Translating it yields CATSGSGRSATQYF.

At least ten counts were recorded for this clonotype. This chain links TRBV7-9 with TRBJ1-6; D unresolved. V dropped 1 base and J dropped 4 bases, with 11 bases sitting between them. Germline-derived CDR1 and CDR2 are SEHNR and FQNEAQ (reference sequence). The CDR3 consists of 16 residues. The CDR3 sequence is CASSLVVRIYNSPLHF. CDR3 coding DNA: TGTGCCAGCAGCTTAGTCGTCAGAATATATAATTCACCCCTCCACTTT. Drawing the rest from reference TRBV7-9 and TRBJ1-6, the complete variable domain is DTGVSQNPRHKITKRGQNVTFRCDPISEHNRLYWYRQTLGQGPEFLTYFQNEAQLEKSRLLSDRFSAERPKGSFSTLEIQRTEQGDSAMYLCASSLVVRIYNSPLHFGNGTRLTVT.

The chain couples TRBV24-1 to TRBJ1-5, with D hard to call. CDR1 KGHDR and CDR2 SFDVKD come from the germline V gene. The CDR3 consists of 15 residues. Trimming stripped 3 bases from V and 2 bases from J, with 10 bases between. The CDR3 DNA follows: TGTGCCACCAGTGATCCTGGAATGGGCAATCAGCCCCAGCATTTT. Amino acid sequence: CATSDPGMGNQPQHF.

The sample holds many counts of this clonotype. The rearrangement uses TRBV12-3 or TRBV12-4 and TRBJ2-5; no firm D call. The CDR3 is made up of 14 amino acids. Trimming removed 1 base from V and 4 bases from J, with 10 bases in between. In DNA, the CDR3 is TGTGCCAGCAGTTTAGGCGGACGAGGAGAGACCCAGTACTTC. Translating gives CASSLGGRGETQYF.

This clonotype came up a few times. DNA for the CDR3: TGCAGTGCCCCGGTATGGGTAAGCTCCTACAATGAGCAGTTCTTC. Amino acid sequence: CSAPVWVSSYNEQFF. The gene calls are TRBV20-1 and TRBJ2-1; D is uncertain. The V end was cut by 6 bases, the J end by 0 bases, with 15 bases between. The CDR3 loop spans 15 amino acids. Germline values: CDR1 DFQATT, CDR2 SNEGSKA (reference sequence).

This clonotype was counted a few times. V usage is TRBV15 and J usage is TRBJ1-5, with D unresolved. Trimming cost V 0 bases and J 7 bases, with 4 bases left between them. The germline CDR1 and CDR2 sequences are LNHNV and YYDKDF (reference sequence). The CDR3 is made up of 12 amino acids. CDR3 protein: CATSREWQPQHF. The CDR3 coding sequence is TGTGCCACCAGCAGAGAGTGGCAGCCCCAGCATTTT.

The table lists this clonotype with many counts. The chain joins TRBV11-1 to TRBJ2-1, with a weak D call TRBD2 (6 bases). CDR3 length: 15 amino acids. Germline V gene data show CDR1 as SGHAT and CDR2 as FQDESV (reference sequence). V was cut by 5 bases and J by 7 bases, with 18 bases left in between. The CDR3 is CASSPLGWGVNEQFF. In DNA, the CDR3 is TGTGCCAGCAGCCCCCTCGGGTGGGGGGTTAATGAGCAGTTCTTC.

This clonotype was detected ten times or more. The chain combines TRBV19 with TRBJ1-2, with D hard to call. This CDR3 region has 13 residues. Trimming pared 4 bases from V and 4 bases from J, leaving 10 bases between. Germline V gives CDR1 LNHDA, CDR2 SQIVND (reference sequence). The chain's CDR3 is CASSRRQAYGYTF. The CDR3 coding sequence is TGTGCCAGTAGTAGGCGTCAGGCCTATGGCTACACCTTC.

Concerning this clonotype: At one of its ends the junction is not consistent with the germline gene, which may arise from a read error. This sequence joins TRBV7-7 and TRBJ2-6; D unclear. The CDR3 runs 17 residues. Germline lookup yields CDR1 SSHAT and CDR2 FNYEAQ (reference sequence). Here the CDR3 DNA reads TGTGCTAGCAGCCAAACAAGCACGAGCGCGGGGGCCAACGTCCTGACTTTC. Protein: CASSQTSTSAGANVLTF.

This clonotype has more than one count but fewer than ten. This chain connects TRBV3-1 to TRBJ1-6, with a weak D call TRBD1 (6 bases). V lost 4 bases and J lost 10, with 8 bases in between. This CDR3 comprises 12 residues. Germline lookup yields CDR1 LGHDT and CDR2 YNNKEL (reference sequence). The DNA of the CDR3 is TGTGCCAGCAGCCCAGGGGTCTCACCCCTCCACTTT. It codes for CASSPGVSPLHF. The full variable domain, completed using reference TRBV3-1 and TRBJ1-6, is DTAVSQTPKYLVTQMGNDKSIKCEQNLGHDTMYWYKQDSKKFLKIMFSYNNKELIINETVPNRFSPKSPDKAHLNLHINSLELGDSAVYFCASSPGVSPLHFGNGTRLTVT.

This sequence joins TRBV24-1 and TRBJ1-4, with TRBD1 matching 7 bases. With 3 bases clipped from V and 7 bases from J, the junction kept 7 bases outside the gene matches. The CDR3 is made up of 15 amino acids. The germline V gene encodes CDR1 KGHDR and CDR2 SFDVKD. Here the CDR3 reads CATSDTTGTAEKLFF. CDR3 coding DNA: TGTGCCACCAGTGATACTACCGGGACAGCTGAAAAACTGTTTTTT.

This clonotype was recorded at least ten times. V gene TRBV5-1 combines with J gene TRBJ1-1; maybe TRBD1 (6 bases). This CDR3 region has 14 residues. CDR1 and CDR2 (germline): SGHRS, YFSETQ. Between the trimmed V and J ends, which lost 1 base and 1 base, there was a span of 8 bases. The CDR3 DNA reads TGCGCCAGCAGCTTGATGGGACAGAACACTGAAGCTTTCTTT. This sequence encodes CASSLMGQNTEAFF. Complete variable domain (other parts from reference TRBV5-1 and TRBJ1-1): KAGVTQTPRYLIKTRGQQVTLSCSPISGHRSVSWYQQTPGQGLQFLFEYFSETQRNKGNFPGRFSGRQFSNSRSEMNVSTLELGDSALYLCASSLMGQNTEAFFGQGTRLTVV.

This clonotype was recorded a few times. This rearrangement joins TRBV29-1 to TRBJ1-1, with a tentative D call TRBD1 (6 bases). CDR3 length: 13 residues. Trimming stripped 5 bases from V and 2 bases from J, with 12 bases between. The germline gives CDR1 SQVTM, CDR2 ANQGSEA. The CDR3: CSVRGHLNTEAFF. In nucleotides, the CDR3 is TGCAGCGTTCGGGGACACCTTAACACTGAAGCTTTCTTT.

This clonotype was counted only a few times. The chain links TRBV6-5 to TRBJ2-5; D not certain. CDR1 is MNHEY and CDR2 is SVGAGI in the germline V gene. The CDR3 totals 15 residues. V dropped 7 bases and J dropped 1 base, with 16 bases sitting between them. Here the CDR3 reads CASMPGYRLQETQYF. The CDR3 nucleotides are TGTGCCAGCATGCCCGGGTACAGACTCCAAGAGACCCAGTACTTC.

A few counts support this clonotype. This sequence joins TRBV12-3 or TRBV12-4 and TRBJ2-7, with TRBD1 identical over 7 bases. V shed 8 bases and J 0 bases; nucleotides not matched to a gene: 7. The CDR3 spans 14 residues. This CDR3 is CASGSGTDSYEQYV. The CDR3 DNA reads TGTGCCAGCGGTTCCGGGACAGACTCCTACGAGCAGTACGTC.

This clonotype came up many times. This chain links TRBV24-1 with TRBJ2-5; D possibly corresponds to TRBD1 (5 bases). Germline lookup yields CDR1 KGHDR and CDR2 SFDVKD. The CDR3 is 13 amino acids. V lost 2 bases and J 4 bases, leaving 7 bases between the germline ends. The CDR3 protein is CATSDSGSETQYF. The CDR3 nucleotides read TGTGCCACCAGTGATTCAGGGTCAGAGACCCAGTACTTC.

The table lists this clonotype with a few counts. The J gene is TRBJ2-5, the V gene TRBV13, with TRBD1 matching 9 bases. The V and J ends lost 2 bases and 5 bases, in that order; junction bases with no gene match: 15. The germline V gene encodes CDR1 PRHDT and CDR2 FYEKMQ (reference sequence). This CDR3 spans 18 amino acids. CDR3 sequence (DNA): TGTGCCAGCAGCTTAAGTTTCCGGAGGACAGGGGATCGGGAGACCCAGTACTTC. Encoded protein: CASSLSFRRTGDRETQYF.

There are many counts of this clonotype. The J gene is TRBJ1-2, the V gene TRBV4-3, with TRBD1 as a possible D gene (6 bases). The germline gives CDR1 LGHNA, CDR2 YSLEER. V was cut by 0 bases and J by 4 bases, with 18 bases left in between. This CDR3 is built from 17 residues. The CDR3 spells CASSQEVASGATYGYTF. The CDR3 bases are TGCGCCAGCAGCCAAGAAGTTGCGTCAGGGGCTACCTATGGCTACACCTTC.

The rearrangement joins TRBV4-3 to TRBJ2-1; D possibly corresponds to TRBD2 (5 bases). V lost 0 bases to trimming and J lost 12 bases, with 15 bases between them. The CDR3 has 14 residues. Germline values: CDR1 LGHNA, CDR2 YSLEER. The CDR3 coding sequence is TGCGCCAGCAGCCAAGATTATGTGGGCCGGGGGCAGTTCTTC. Encoded protein: CASSQDYVGRGQFF.

This clonotype was seen ten or more times. This rearrangement joins TRBV5-1 to TRBJ2-3, with TRBD2 matching 7 bases. CDR1 and CDR2 from the germline V gene are SGHRS and YFSETQ. The V segment lost 3 bases and the J segment 2 bases; nucleotides outside the gene matches: 3. The CDR3 is 14 residues long. The CDR3 DNA sequence: TGCGCCAGCAGCTCCCTAGCGGACACAGATACGCAGTATTTT. Encoded protein: CASSSLADTDTQYF.